The rows below give T cell receptor beta chains drawn from one sample of a study of T-cell reconstitution after alpha-beta-depleted transplantation in children. MiXCR was run by TCRdb on the PCR reads, yielding one entry per CDR3 protein. This table has approximately 300,000 distinct CDR3 sequences, 11% appearing once. This sample comprised peripheral blood, obtained 180 days after TCRalphabeta/CD19-depleted stem cell transplant. The receptors derive from a male patient between 2 and 10 years old who had a stem cell transplant for chronic granulomatous disease, so the T cells may come from the graft donor. CDR3s include the opening cysteine and the closing phenylalanine or tryptophan. A D gene is named only where the DNA matches it firmly. Some rows have no size entry. The others give once, few or many, or a class for an expanded clone.

CDR3 DNA,CDR3 protein,J gene,clone size,D gene,V gene
TGTGCCAGCAGTTTATTCCCTGAAGCTTTCTTT,CASSLFPEAFF,TRBJ1-1,many,NA,TRBV28
TGTGCCAGCAGCCCCCGGATGACTAGCTATGACGAGCAGTACTTC,CASSPRMTSYDEQYF,TRBJ2-7,many,TRBD2,TRBV12-3/TRBV12-4
TGTGCCAGCAGCTTAGGTGGGCTAGCAGAGACCCAGTACTTC,CASSLGGLAETQYF,TRBJ2-5,many,NA,TRBV7-2
TGTGCCAGCAGTTTACAACAGGGAGCCTATGGCTACACCTTC,CASSLQQGAYGYTF,TRBJ1-2,many,NA,TRBV12-3/TRBV12-4
TGTGCCATCAGTGAGGGGCACAGGGGGCCAGGGACTGAAGCTTTCTTT,CAISEGHRGPGTEAFF,TRBJ1-1,few,TRBD1,TRBV10-3
TGTGCCAGCAGCTTAGACGGGCCGCCAGGGGAGCTGTTTTTT,CASSLDGPPGELFF,TRBJ2-2,many,NA,TRBV11-2
TGTGCCAGCAGTTTATTGACTAGACGGTTCAATGAGCAGTTCTTC,CASSLLTRRFNEQFF,TRBJ2-1,many,NA,TRBV27
TGCAGCGTTGATAGGGCTAGTAGCTACAATGAGCAGTTCTTC,CSVDRASSYNEQFF,TRBJ2-1,many,NA,TRBV29-1
TGTGCTAGTGGTTTGCTTACCAATGGACGTGAAGGTGAGCGGCACGCCTACAATGAGCAGTTCTTC,CASGLLTNGREGERHAYNEQFF,TRBJ2-1,many,NA,TRBV12-5
TGTGCCAGCAGCCAATCGAGGTTAGGGCGGACTGAAGCTTTCTTT,CASSQSRLGRTEAFF,TRBJ1-1,many,NA,TRBV16
TGTGCCAGCAGTTTATGGGACAGCTCCTACGAGCAGTACTTC,CASSLWDSSYEQYF,TRBJ2-7,many,TRBD1,TRBV12-3/TRBV12-4
TGCAGTGCTAGGAGGACTAGCGGGAGGGCCGACGAGCAGTACTTC,CSARRTSGRADEQYF,TRBJ2-7,many,TRBD2,TRBV20-1
TGTGCCAGCAGTGAAAAAAGGACATCCGGACGGGAAAAACTGTTTTTT,CASSEKRTSGREKLFF,TRBJ1-4,few,NA,TRBV25-1
TGTGCCAGCAGCCAAAACTCCGGGACAGGGGGAGGGGAGACCCAGTACTTC,CASSQNSGTGGGETQYF,TRBJ2-5,many,TRBD1,TRBV4-2
TGTGCCAGCAGCTTTAGGGGTTTCCAAGAGACCCAGTACTTC,CASSFRGFQETQYF,TRBJ2-5,many,NA,TRBV7-9
TGTGCCAGCACCACTGGGGGGACAGCAATCTACGAGCAGTACTTC,CASTTGGTAIYEQYF,TRBJ2-7,many,NA,TRBV28
TGCGCCAGCAGCTTGGCCTTCCAAACAGGGAGCTACAATGAGCAGTTCTTC,CASSLAFQTGSYNEQFF,TRBJ2-1,many,NA,TRBV5-1
TGTGCCAGCAGTCGACGGGCCCCGGGACAGCAACAAGAGACCCAGTACTTC,CASSRRAPGQQQETQYF,TRBJ2-5,many,TRBD1,TRBV6-1
TGTGCCAGCAGCTCACCTAGGGCAGGGTTAAATAAGCAGTTCTTC,CASSSPRAGLNKQFF,TRBJ2-1,many,NA,TRBV7-3
TGCGCCAGCAGCCAAGATTGGGTTGACACTGAAGCTTTCTTT,CASSQDWVDTEAFF,TRBJ1-1,many,NA,TRBV4-1
TGTGCCAGCAGTGGGACAGGGGCCCTCAATCAGCCCCAGCATTTT,CASSGTGALNQPQHF,TRBJ1-5,many,TRBD1,TRBV2
TGTGCCAGCAGCTACTACCCGGGACTAGCGGGAGTTCTCGTGACAGATACGCAGTATTTT,CASSYYPGLAGVLVTDTQYF,TRBJ2-3,many,TRBD2,TRBV3-1
TGCGCCAGCAGCTTGGGGACAGACACTGAAGCTTTCTTT,CASSLGTDTEAFF,TRBJ1-1,many,NA,TRBV5-1
TGTGCCAGCAGTGGTGTGGTGGGTCAGCCCCAGCCTTTT,CASSGVVGQPQPF,TRBJ1-5,NA,NA,TRBV2
TGTGCCAGCAAAGGGGGCAGGGTGGGGACTGAAGCTTTCTTT,CASKGGRVGTEAFF,TRBJ1-1,many,TRBD1,TRBV7-2
TGTGCCAGCAGCTTACAGACAGGGGATCAAGAGACCCAGTACTTC,CASSLQTGDQETQYF,TRBJ2-5,many,TRBD1,TRBV7-8
TGCGCCAGCAGCTTGGCGGAGGTTACCAATGAGCAGTTCTTC,CASSLAEVTNEQFF,TRBJ2-1,many,NA,TRBV5-1
TGCGCCAGCAGTTACGGGTCACAGAGGACCGGGGAGCTGTTTTTT,CASSYGSQRTGELFF,TRBJ2-2,many,NA,TRBV5-1
TGCGCCAGCAAACTTGGGTCCGGGGCCAACGTCCTGACTTTC,CASKLGSGANVLTF,TRBJ2-6,many,NA,TRBV5-1
TGTGCCAGCAGTGGCATTGAAGGGGCCCAGTACTTC,CASSGIEGAQYF,TRBJ2-5,NA,NA,TRBV2
TGCTGCCCCGGAGGAGTGGGCAATGAGCAGTTCTTC,CCPGGVGNEQFF,TRBJ2-1,many,NA,TRBV20-1
TGTGCCAGCAGCCATATGGCGGGCGCGACCTCCTACGAGCAGTACTTC,CASSHMAGATSYEQYF,TRBJ2-7,many,NA,TRBV12-3/TRBV12-4
TGTGCCAGCAGTATACTCAGGTTAAAGAATGAGGAGCAGTTCTTC,CASSILRLKNEEQFF,TRBJ2-1,NA,NA,TRBV12-3/TRBV12-4
TGCAGTGCGGAGGACGCTAGCGGAGACGGCCACGAGCAGTACTTC,CSAEDASGDGHEQYF,TRBJ2-7,many,TRBD2,TRBV20-1
TGTGCCAGCAGTTTGGACAGAATCCACGAGCAGTACTTC,CASSLDRIHEQYF,TRBJ2-7,many,NA,TRBV12-3/TRBV12-4
TGTGCCAGCAGCCATGGTCGGTCCAATCAGCCCCAGCATTTT,CASSHGRSNQPQHF,TRBJ1-5,many,NA,TRBV12-3/TRBV12-4
TGTGCCAGCAGTTACTCGACGGCCTCCTATGGCTACACCTTC,CASSYSTASYGYTF,TRBJ1-2,many,NA,TRBV6-5
TGTGCCAGCAGCCAAGTGGGGACAGGGAGCTCCTACGAGCAGTACTTC,CASSQVGTGSSYEQYF,TRBJ2-7,many,TRBD1,TRBV4-2
TGTGCCAGCAGCGTGTTGGGGGGGGCCAATGAGCAGTTCTTC,CASSVLGGANEQFF,TRBJ2-1,many,NA,TRBV9
TGCGCCAGCGGGACAGCAGGGGCTCGGGAGACCCAGTACTTC,CASGTAGARETQYF,TRBJ2-5,many,TRBD1,TRBV5-1
TGCAGTGCTAGAGATCCCCGCCGGGAGTACGGGGAGCTGTTTTTT,CSARDPRREYGELFF,TRBJ2-2,many,NA,TRBV20-1
TGTGCCAGCAGCCGACAGGGAACCCCTGGCTACACCTTC,CASSRQGTPGYTF,TRBJ1-2,many,TRBD1,TRBV7-9
TGTGCCAGCACCCCTTTTATTGGTAGCGGGCACACAGATACGCAGTATTTT,CASTPFIGSGHTDTQYF,TRBJ2-3,many,TRBD2,TRBV27
TGTGCCAGCAGTTTAGCGCTGCGGGGAACTAATGAAAAACTGTTTTTT,CASSLALRGTNEKLFF,TRBJ1-4,many,NA,TRBV12-3/TRBV12-4
TGCGCCAGCAGCATAAGACAGGGCGAGGAGACCCAGTACTTC,CASSIRQGEETQYF,TRBJ2-5,many,TRBD1,TRBV5-1
TGTGCCAGCAGTTACTGGGCTTTCGGCATTCAGTACTTC,CASSYWAFGIQYF,TRBJ2-4,many,NA,TRBV6-2/TRBV6-3
TGTGCCAGCAGTTTAGAGGACGGAACCTACAATGAGCAGTTCTTC,CASSLEDGTYNEQFF,TRBJ2-1,many,NA,TRBV28
TGCAGTGCTAGGCAGCGGGGCTCCACAGATACGCAGTATTTT,CSARQRGSTDTQYF,TRBJ2-3,NA,TRBD2,TRBV20-1
TGTGCCAGCAGTTTTTCCCAGGGTGCAGATACGCAGTATTTT,CASSFSQGADTQYF,TRBJ2-3,many,NA,TRBV12-3/TRBV12-4
TGTGCCAGCACCAGGGACAGGGCCCATGAGCAGTTCTTC,CASTRDRAHEQFF,TRBJ2-1,many,TRBD1,TRBV7-2
TGCGCCAGCAGCCAAAGGATACTAGCGTTCACCGGGGAGCTGTTTTTT,CASSQRILAFTGELFF,TRBJ2-2,many,TRBD2,TRBV5-1
TGTGCCAGCAGCTCGGCTAGTCCCCAGTACTTC,CASSSASPQYF,TRBJ2-5,many,NA,TRBV7-2
TGTGCCAGCCAAACACAGGGGGCAAACACCGGGGAGCTGTTTTTT,CASQTQGANTGELFF,TRBJ2-2,many,TRBD1,TRBV2